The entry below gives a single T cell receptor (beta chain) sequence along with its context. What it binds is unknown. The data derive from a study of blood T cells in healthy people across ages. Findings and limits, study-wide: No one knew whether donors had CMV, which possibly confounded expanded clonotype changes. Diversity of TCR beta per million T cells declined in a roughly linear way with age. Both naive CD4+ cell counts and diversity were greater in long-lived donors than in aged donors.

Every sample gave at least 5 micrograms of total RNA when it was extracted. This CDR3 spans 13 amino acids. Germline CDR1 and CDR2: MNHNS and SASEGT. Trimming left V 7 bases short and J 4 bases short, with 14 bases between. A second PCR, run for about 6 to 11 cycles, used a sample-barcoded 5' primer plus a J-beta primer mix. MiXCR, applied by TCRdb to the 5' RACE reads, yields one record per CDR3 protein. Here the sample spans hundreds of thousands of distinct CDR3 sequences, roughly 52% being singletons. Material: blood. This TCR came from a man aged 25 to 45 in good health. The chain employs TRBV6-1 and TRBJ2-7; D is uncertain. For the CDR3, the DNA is TGTGCCAGCAAGGTTTTGGTTCAATACGAGCAGTACTTC. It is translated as CASKVLVQYEQYF.